One and the same sample provided the 16 T cell receptor beta chains below, sequenced in a study of blood T cell repertoires in COVID-19. Only in-frame clones appear in the TCRdb table, and some are missing; sequencing was by immunoSEQ multiplex PCR. Among 160,000 or so clones listed, about 82% were seen once. What was sequenced was peripheral blood. The receptor source for this set is a man in his 70s with active or convalescent COVID-19.

V and J are TRBV30 and TRBJ2-5, with 8 bases lining up with TRBD2. The CDR3 contains 15 residues. Germline CDR1 is GTSNPN and CDR2 is SVGIG (reference sequence). Losses at the gene ends were 6 bases for V and 5 bases for J; bases not matched to a gene: 14. The CDR3 DNA reads TGTGCCTGCACGAACCCCGGGACTAGGCTCGAGACCCAGTACTTC. Its protein product is CACTNPGTRLETQYF.

A remark on this clone: The junction shows a germline mismatch at one end, possibly a read error. The chain has TRBV30 and TRBJ2-1; D unclear. This CDR3 has 12 residues. Germline CDR1 reads GTSNPN; CDR2 reads SVGIG (reference sequence). The CDR3 spells CAWSPRHGGEIF. The CDR3 DNA sequence: TGTGCCTGGAGTCCGCGGCACGGCGGTGAGATCTTC. Complete variable domain (other parts from reference TRBV30 and TRBJ2-1): SQTIHQWPATLVQPVGSPLSLECTVEGTSNPNLYWYRQAAGRGLQLLFYSVGIGQISSEVPQNLSASRPQDRQFILSSKKLLLSDSGFYLCAWSPRHGGEIFGPGTRLTVL.

In its sample, this clone was seen a few times. The chain recombines TRBV30 with TRBJ1-6, with D hard to call. Trimming took off 1 base at V and 9 bases at J, with 4 bases between the two ends. The germline CDR1 and CDR2 sequences are GTSNPN and SVGIG (reference sequence). This CDR3 has 11 amino acids. The CDR3 DNA reads TGTGCCTGGAGTGCCGGTTCACCCCTCCACTTT. Translation: CAWSAGSPLHF.

This clone has just a few counts. The CDR3 DNA follows: TGTGCCAGCACTTCCACCAGGGGAGGGAAGACCCAGTACTTC. This encodes CASTSTRGGKTQYF. The chain recombines TRBV6-5 with TRBJ2-5, with D possibly matching TRBD2 (7 bases). The CDR3 totals 14 residues. The germline CDR1 and CDR2 sequences are MNHEY and SVGAGI. V was trimmed by 7 bases and J by 6 bases, leaving 18 bases between them.

The chain couples TRBV4-1 to TRBJ2-7, with 7 bases fitting TRBD2. Germline CDR1 and CDR2: MGHRA and YSYEKL. The J segment lost 5 bases and the V segment lost 1 base, leaving 8 bases of the junction unmatched. This CDR3 region has 15 residues. The CDR3 loop is CASSQVSGAGNEQYF. The CDR3 DNA reads TGCGCCAGCAGCCAAGTGTCGGGAGCGGGGAACGAGCAGTACTTC.

This clone has only a few counts. V and J are TRBV15 and TRBJ2-5, with D possibly TRBD2 on 5 matching bases. The CDR3 is 14 residues long. Trimming removed 5 bases from V and 0 bases from J, with 10 bases in between. Germline V lookup: CDR1 LNHNV, CDR2 YYDKDF (reference sequence). CDR3 sequence: CATSGRRDQETQYF. CDR3 coding DNA: TGTGCCACCAGCGGTCGGCGGGACCAAGAGACCCAGTACTTC. Complete variable domain (other parts from reference TRBV15 and TRBJ2-5): DAMVIQNPRYQVTQFGKPVTLSCSQTLNHNVMYWYQQKSSQAPKLLFHYYDKDFNNEADTPDNFQSRRPNTSFCFLDIRSPGLGDTAMYLCATSGRRDQETQYFGPGTRLLVL.

The chain is built from TRBV10-1 and TRBJ1-1, with TRBD1 matching 10 bases. V was pared by 6 bases and J by 11 bases, with 9 bases of the junction left unmatched. The CDR3 is made up of 13 amino acids. Germline V gene sequence: CDR1 WNHNN, CDR2 SYGVQD (reference sequence). The CDR3 spells CASRRDRGAAAFF. As DNA, the CDR3 is TGCGCCAGCAGGAGGGACAGGGGAGCAGCGGCTTTCTTT.

The gene calls are TRBV30 and TRBJ2-2; the D gene is possibly TRBD2 (5 bases). Trimming took off 0 bases at V and 7 bases at J, with 12 bases between the two ends. The CDR3 has 14 residues. CDR1 is GTSNPN, CDR2 SVGIG, per germline (reference sequence). This CDR3 is CAWSVKGAGGELFF. The DNA of the CDR3 is TGTGCCTGGAGTGTTAAGGGTGCGGGCGGGGAGCTGTTTTTT.

This clone was counted between two and nine times. This chain uses TRBV5-1 with TRBJ1-3; D remains unclear. Deletions cut 4 bases from V and 0 bases from J, with 20 bases between. Germline V gives CDR1 SGHRS, CDR2 YFSETQ. The CDR3 totals 18 residues. The CDR3 DNA sequence: TGCGCCAGCAGCCCCCTCCCGCTTGGAGGCCTCTCTGGAAACACCATATATTTT. Its protein is CASSPLPLGGLSGNTIYF.

The chain combines TRBV11-1 with TRBJ2-5; perhaps TRBD2 as D (6 bases). Germline V CDR1 and CDR2: SGHAT, FQDESV (reference sequence). This CDR3 has 15 amino acids. V lost 5 bases to trimming and J lost 5 bases, with 18 bases between them. The CDR3 is CASSPSLPAGETQYF. The CDR3 nucleotides read TGTGCCAGCAGCCCTAGTCTCCCTGCGGGGGAGACCCAGTACTTC.

The rearrangement uses TRBV3-1 (or the pseudogene TRBV3-2) and TRBJ2-3; TRBD1 matches 7 bases. V trimming: 1 base; J trimming: 4 bases; junction bases outside the gene matches: 2. This CDR3 comprises 14 residues. CDR1 and CDR2 (germline): LGHDT, YNNKEL (reference sequence). DNA for the CDR3: TGTGCCAGCAGCCAAGGACAGGGCTCAGATACGCAGTATTTT. Translated: CASSQGQGSDTQYF.

V and J are TRBV5-8 and TRBJ2-3, with 14 nucleotides matching TRBD2. Germline V gene data show CDR1 as SGHTS and CDR2 as YDEGEE. V was clipped by 4 bases and J by 4 bases; unmatched bases: 5. This CDR3 region has 16 residues. CDR3 nucleotide sequence: TGTGCCAGCAGCGTACCGGGACTAGCGGGGGCAGATACGCAGTATTTT. Amino acids: CASSVPGLAGADTQYF.

In the case of this clone: This sample also contains other DNA sequences that code for the same CDR3. The V and J genes are TRBV5-1 and TRBJ2-2; TRBD1 is a possible D gene (7 bases). CDR1 and CDR2 from the germline V gene are SGHRS and YFSETQ. Trimming took off 4 bases at V and 4 bases at J, with 17 bases between the two ends. The CDR3 covers 16 residues. This CDR3 is CASSGNSGGRTGELFF. CDR3 bases: TGCGCCAGCAGCGGAAACTCAGGGGGGCGCACCGGGGAGCTGTTTTTT. The full variable domain, in which reference TRBV5-1 and TRBJ2-2 provide the parts outside the CDR3, is KAGVTQTPRYLIKTRGQQVTLSCSPISGHRSVSWYQQTPGQGLQFLFEYFSETQRNKGNFPGRFSGRQFSNSRSEMNVSTLELGDSALYLCASSGNSGGRTGELFFGEGSRLTVL.

The chain combines TRBV6-5 with TRBJ1-6; weak D call: TRBD1 (6 bases). The V gene's germline CDR1 is MNHEY and CDR2 SVGAGI. The CDR3 extends over 16 amino acids. Trimming removed 2 bases from V and 8 bases from J, with 16 bases in between. The CDR3 loop reads CASSYRGGESYSPLHF. CDR3 coding DNA: TGTGCCAGCAGTTACAGGGGGGGGGAATCATATTCACCCCTCCACTTT.

The chain links TRBV19 to TRBJ2-2; the D gene is possibly TRBD2 (7 bases). Germline V CDR1 and CDR2: LNHDA, SQIVND (reference sequence). The CDR3 is 14 residues long. V lost 9 bases, J lost 5 bases, and 16 bases lay in between. The CDR3 region has the DNA TGTGCCAGCGGAGTACGGGGGGCGACCGGGGAGCTGTTTTTT. It translates to CASGVRGATGELFF.

On this clone: An end of the junction differs from the germline gene, which may be a read error. The V call is TRBV3-1 (or the pseudogene TRBV3-2), the J call TRBJ2-4; 11 bases match TRBD1. Germline V gene data show CDR1 as LGHDT and CDR2 as YNNKEL (reference sequence). The CDR3 has 15 amino acids. The CDR3 is CGSSQGGQGANIQYF. The CDR3 region has the DNA TGTGGCAGCAGCCAAGGCGGACAGGGGGCGAACATTCAGTACTTC.